This entry is about one T cell receptor beta chain. Its antigen remains unidentified. Sequencing was performed with immunoSEQ multiplex PCR; in TCRdb, only in-frame clones are kept and a portion is missing. The sample includes under 40,000 clones, 80% to 85% of them seen just once. V gave up 0 bases and J gave up 7 bases, with 14 bases separating them. The CDR3 totals 15 residues. Germline V gene lookup returns CDR1 SGHNT and CDR2 YYREEE (reference sequence). The data were obtained in a study of a mutant IDH1 vaccine in newly diagnosed glioma. About the study: The first vaccination came 4-6 weeks after radiotherapy alone, or with temozolomide cycles. The treated population exhibited a male proportion of roughly 60%, a female proportion of roughly 38%, and a mean age of approximately 41 years. Beforehand, treatment had been radiotherapy, temozolomide, or both; the majority received both.

Noted time point: week 35, safety follow-up. Every single dose of the vaccine, 300 ug of mutant IDH1 20-mer peptide, came with topical imiquimod. Study-level findings and limits: Immune responses arising from the vaccine appeared in more than 90% of patients.

The genes are TRBV5-4 and TRBJ2-1; D is possibly TRBD2 (6 bases). The clonotype comes from a woman in her late teens or twenties with glioma. Sequences were derived from PBMCs, sampled from a glioma patient whose treatment included an IDH1 peptide vaccine. The CDR3 region is CASSLDGGWRNEQFF. DNA of the CDR3: TGTGCCAGCAGCTTGGACGGGGGATGGAGAAATGAGCAGTTCTTC.